This is a list of T cell receptor beta chains from one sample in a study of blood T cells in healthy people across ages. In TCRdb, the 5' RACE reads were re-called with MiXCR into one record per CDR3 protein. The table records roughly 790,000 distinct CDR3 sequences, roughly 41% of them present only once. Material for sequencing was blood. These receptors all stem from a woman aged 60-70 years in good health. CDR3s include the opening cysteine and the closing phenylalanine or tryptophan. A D gene is named only where the DNA matches it firmly. Clone size is not always given. Where it is, it says once, few, many or a class for expanded clones.

j_call clone_size v_call d_call cdr3_nt cdr3_aa
TRBJ2-5 . TRBV29-1 . TGCAGCGTCGACCTAATGGGTCTGGAGACCCAGTACTTC CSVDLMGLETQYF
TRBJ2-5 . TRBV5-4 . TGTGCCAGCAGCTCCCCTTGGGAGGAGACCCAGTACTTC CASSSPWEETQYF
TRBJ2-5 few TRBV6-2/TRBV6-3 . TGTGCCAGCGGCGTATGGGAGACCCAGTACTTC CASGVWETQYF
TRBJ1-1 . TRBV12-3/TRBV12-4 TRBD1 TGTGCCAGCAGGCCCGGTCGACAGGGCGACACTGAAGCTTTCTTT CASRPGRQGDTEAFF
TRBJ2-5 . TRBV7-6 . TGTGCCAGCAGCTTTGCTCAGGGTTATCAAGAGACCCAGTACTTC CASSFAQGYQETQYF
TRBJ1-2 few TRBV20-1 . TGCAGTGCTAGCCCCGTAGGGGGCTACACCTTC CSASPVGGYTF
TRBJ2-3 . TRBV6-5 . TGTGCCAGCAGCTTGACCGCCCAGTGGGGCACAAATACGCAGTATTTT CASSLTAQWGTNTQYF
TRBJ2-3 once TRBV27 . TGTGCCAGCAGTTTTTTGTGGACCACAGATACGCAGTATTTT CASSFLWTTDTQYF
TRBJ2-4 few TRBV5-1 TRBD1 TGCGCCAGCAGTGAGGGAGTGGGACAGGGGGCGGTGACCAAAAACATTCAGTACTTC CASSEGVGQGAVTKNIQYF
TRBJ1-1 . TRBV18 TRBD1 TGTGCCAGCTCACAGGACAGGCCTCCGCTAGCTGAAGCTTTCTTT CASSQDRPPLAEAFF
TRBJ2-3 . TRBV9 . TGTGCCAGCAGCGTACAGGGCACAGATACGCAGTATTTT CASSVQGTDTQYF
TRBJ1-4 . TRBV20-1 TRBD1 TGCAGTGGAACAGGGGACCCTAATGAAAAACTGTTTTTT CSGTGDPNEKLFF
TRBJ2-3 . TRBV7-2 . TGTGCCAGCAGCTTAGTGGGCCCTACAGATACGCAGTATTTT CASSLVGPTDTQYF
TRBJ2-5 many TRBV18 . TGTGCCAGCTCACCCTCACAGCAAGAGACCCAGTACTTC CASSPSQQETQYF
TRBJ2-5 . TRBV6-2/TRBV6-3 . TGTGCCAGCACAAGCGGGGAGACCCAGTACTTC CASTSGETQYF
TRBJ1-1 few TRBV27 . TGTGCCAGCAGTTTAAACGGACGGGAAGCTTTCTTT CASSLNGREAFF
TRBJ2-7 few TRBV11-1 . TGTGCCAGCAGCTTAATCGACGCGACCGAGCAGTACTTC CASSLIDATEQYF
TRBJ1-5 . TRBV4-2 . TGTGCCAGCAGCCCGTCGGGGGCGAGCAATCAGCCCCAGCATTTT CASSPSGASNQPQHF
TRBJ1-4 . TRBV25-1 TRBD1 TGTGCCAGCAGTGTCGGACAGGGCGCTGAAAAACTGTTTTTT CASSVGQGAEKLFF
TRBJ2-5 . TRBV7-3 TRBD2 TGTGCCAGCAGCCTCGAGGGAGGGGTTGGAGAGACCCAGTACTTC CASSLEGGVGETQYF
TRBJ2-1 many TRBV2 TRBD1 TGTGCCAGCAGGACAGGGGGCCGGAATGAGCAGTTCTTC CASRTGGRNEQFF
TRBJ2-1 . TRBV20-1 . TGCAGTCGTCTGAGGGATAGGAATGAGCAGTTCTTC CSRLRDRNEQFF
TRBJ2-1 . TRBV21-1 . TGTGCCAGCAGCAAAGAGTTAACTAAGCCGGACAATGAGCAGTTCTTC CASSKELTKPDNEQFF
TRBJ2-6 . TRBV29-1 . TGCAGCGTTTACATATCTGGGGCCAACGTCCTGACTTTC CSVYISGANVLTF
TRBJ2-7 . TRBV12-3/TRBV12-4 . TGTGCCAGCAGTTTAGGGGCAGGGATACACTACGAGCAGTACTTC CASSLGAGIHYEQYF
TRBJ2-5 many TRBV9 TRBD2 TGTGCCAGCAGCGTAGATCAGCGGGAGCAGCAGTACTTC CASSVDQREQQYF
TRBJ2-1 . TRBV20-1 . TGCAGTGCTAGGGTGCTGCGCCCGCACAATGAGCAGTTCTTC CSARVLRPHNEQFF
TRBJ2-1 few TRBV12-5 . TGTGCTAGTGGGACCCGGGACTCATACAATGAGCAGTTCTTC CASGTRDSYNEQFF
TRBJ2-1 few TRBV12-3/TRBV12-4 TRBD2 TGTGCCAGCAGTGGGGGACTAGCGGGATACAATGAGCAGTTCTTC CASSGGLAGYNEQFF
TRBJ1-1 few TRBV7-3 . TGTGCCAGCAGCTCGCCGGGACTTTCTGAAGCTTTCTTT CASSSPGLSEAFF
TRBJ1-1 few TRBV7-2 . TGTGCCAGCAGCTCCTCAGGGGCGGTCACTGAAGCTTTCTTT CASSSSGAVTEAFF
TRBJ2-1 . TRBV5-1 . TGCGCCAGCAGCTTCGGCGGAAACAATGAGCAGTTCTTC CASSFGGNNEQFF
TRBJ2-7 . TRBV6-5 . TGTGCCAGCAGTTACTCGCTAGCGTGGGCCTACGAGCAGTACTTC CASSYSLAWAYEQYF
TRBJ2-7 . TRBV3-1 . TGTGCCAGCATGATCGGTCGAGAGCAGTACTTC CASMIGREQYF
TRBJ2-1 many TRBV20-1 TRBD2 TGCAGTGACGTTAGCGGGAGAACGGGCAATGAGCAGTTCTTC CSDVSGRTGNEQFF
TRBJ1-1 few TRBV13 . TGTGCCAGCAGCTTACGGTATTCGGGGAAGGAAGCTTTCTTT CASSLRYSGKEAFF
TRBJ2-3 few TRBV6-5 TRBD1 TGTGCCAGCAGTTACTCTGAGGGGGCAACAGATACGCAGTATTTT CASSYSEGATDTQYF
TRBJ2-7 few TRBV5-6 . TGTGCCAGCAGCTCTTTCCAGGGGCCTCTGTTCTACGAGCAGTACTTC CASSSFQGPLFYEQYF
TRBJ2-7 . TRBV20-1 . TGCAGTGCTCCCGCAATTTACAATGAGCAGTACTTC CSAPAIYNEQYF
TRBJ2-5 few TRBV15 TRBD2 TGTGCCACCAGCAGAGATCCTAGCGGGCAAGAGACCCAGTACTTC CATSRDPSGQETQYF
TRBJ2-1 . TRBV12-5 . TGTGCTAGTGGTTTGTCAGGGTACAATGAGCAGTTCTTC CASGLSGYNEQFF
TRBJ2-7 few TRBV18 . TGTGCCAGCTCATTCGGTGTAGATTCCTACGAGCAGTACTTC CASSFGVDSYEQYF
TRBJ2-6 many TRBV6-1 . TGTGCCAGCAGTGACAGAGTTTCTGGGGCCAACGTCCTGACTTTC CASSDRVSGANVLTF
TRBJ1-5 few TRBV5-1 . TGCGCCAGCAGGAACGGGCCCCAGGACAATCAGCCCCAGCATTTT CASRNGPQDNQPQHF
TRBJ1-2 . TRBV10-3 TRBD1 TGTACCATCAGTGAGCGACAGGGTGAGGGTGGCTACACCTTC CTISERQGEGGYTF
TRBJ2-1 many TRBV7-2 TRBD2 TGTGCCAGCAGCTTAGCGCTCTTAGGTAGCGGGAGCTATGAGCAGTTCTTC CASSLALLGSGSYEQFF